This passage covers 32 T cell receptor beta chains from one sample sequenced in a study of cytomegalovirus exposure and HLA in healthy donors. PCR employed 60 Vbeta and 13 Jbeta primers. Only in-frame clones appear in the TCRdb table, and some are missing; sequencing was by immunoSEQ multiplex PCR. The sample holds tens of thousands of clones, 70% seen once. The sequenced material came from PBMCs. These receptors were taken from a woman between 50 and 59 years old in good health and CMV-seropositive.

CDR3 sequence reads: CASSEAIIGYGYTF. The CDR3 bases are TGTGCCAGCAGTGAAGCAATTATCGGCTATGGCTACACCTTC. The chain employs TRBV6-1 and TRBJ1-2; D is ambiguous. Trimming shortened V by 0 bases and J by 4 bases, and 9 bases separated the two germline ends. This CDR3 has 14 residues. Germline V CDR1 and CDR2: MNHNS, SASEGT.

The chain has TRBV7-2 and TRBJ1-1, with no clear D. The V gene lost 3 bases and the J gene lost 1 base, with 6 bases spanning the gap. This CDR3 is built from 13 residues. Germline lookup yields CDR1 SGHTA and CDR2 FQGNSA. CDR3 nucleotides: TGTGCCAGCAGCTTGACACCGAACACTGAAGCTTTCTTT. Its protein is CASSLTPNTEAFF.

This clone was recorded a few times. The chain is built from TRBV6-5 and TRBJ2-1; D possibly corresponds to TRBD1 (5 bases). CDR1 and CDR2 (germline): MNHEY, SVGAGI. The CDR3 runs to 14 residues. The ends were cut back, 5 bases at V and 6 bases at J, with 14 bases in the middle. The CDR3 DNA is TGTGCCAGCAGTGTACAGTATCAGGGCAATGAGCAGTTCTTC. Amino acids: CASSVQYQGNEQFF.

V is TRBV28 and J is TRBJ2-3; TRBD2 aligns across 14 bases. Unmatched junction bases numbered 10, after V lost 3 bases and J lost 5 bases. This CDR3 has 18 amino acids. The germline gives CDR1 MDHEN, CDR2 SYDVKM. This CDR3 reads CASSFDVLTSGRGDTQYF. For the CDR3, the DNA is TGTGCCAGCAGTTTTGATGTCTTGACTAGCGGGAGGGGAGATACGCAGTATTTT.

The gene calls are TRBV7-8 and TRBJ1-5; unclear D gene. The CDR3 is 15 amino acids. The germline V gene encodes CDR1 SGHVS and CDR2 FQNEAQ. With 6 bases removed from V and 1 base from J, the gap between germline ends came to 13 bases. DNA of the CDR3: TGTGCCAGCAGTAGGTCGGGAGGGAGCAATCAGCCCCAGCATTTT. Encoded protein: CASSRSGGSNQPQHF.

The table lists this clone with a few counts. The rearrangement links TRBV28 to TRBJ1-1; the D gene is possibly TRBD1 (5 bases). V lost 8 bases to trimming and J lost 0 bases, with 10 bases between them. The V gene's germline CDR1 is MDHEN and CDR2 SYDVKM. The CDR3 totals 13 residues. CDR3 region: CASCPQVNTEAFF. Here the CDR3 DNA reads TGTGCCAGCTGCCCACAGGTGAACACTGAAGCTTTCTTT.

The chain employs TRBV10-1 and TRBJ2-7, with 14 bases matching TRBD2. Germline V CDR1 and CDR2: WNHNN, SYGVQD (reference sequence). The CDR3 sequence is 15 residues long. V lost 5 bases, J lost 8 bases, and 8 bases stayed unmatched. In DNA, the CDR3 is TGCGCCAGCAGTCCGGGACTAGCGGGAGTGTTAAAGCAGTACTTC. It translates to CASSPGLAGVLKQYF.

CDR3 amino acids: CASSQAAGENQPQHF. The CDR3 DNA sequence: TGCGCCAGCAGCCAAGCGGCAGGGGAAAATCAGCCCCAGCATTTT. V gene TRBV4-1 combines with J gene TRBJ1-5; TRBD1 might be the D (6 bases). V lost 1 base and J lost 4, with 11 bases in between. Germline V gene lookup returns CDR1 MGHRA and CDR2 YSYEKL. The CDR3 loop spans 15 amino acids.

This clone was seen a handful of times. The chain has TRBV10-3 and TRBJ2-5; possibly TRBD1 for D (5 bases). The V end lost 0 bases, the J end lost 5 bases, and 13 bases lay between the germline ends. CDR3 length equals 15 residues. Germline V gene data show CDR1 as ENHRY and CDR2 as SYGVKD. CDR3 DNA: TGTGCCATCAGTGAGTCCCTGCCAGGGCGGGAGACCCAGTACTTC. It yields the protein CAISESLPGRETQYF.

The J gene is TRBJ2-1, the V gene TRBV11-3; 12 bases align to TRBD2. The CDR3 has 17 residues. J lost 8 bases, V lost 1 base, and 9 bases had no gene match. CDR1 and CDR2 from the germline V gene are SGHNT and YENEEA. CDR3 region: CASSLGASGRGGHEQFF. CDR3 coding DNA: TGTGCCAGCAGCTTAGGGGCTAGCGGGAGGGGAGGGCATGAGCAGTTCTTC.

The chain joins TRBV19 to TRBJ1-2, with TRBD1 matching 7 bases. With 7 bases clipped from V and 6 bases from J, the junction kept 8 bases outside the gene matches. Per the germline V gene, CDR1 is LNHDA and CDR2 is SQIVND (reference sequence). CDR3 length: 13 residues. The CDR3 is CASKGVGTDGYTF. The CDR3 DNA is TGTGCCAGTAAGGGGGTGGGGACAGATGGCTACACCTTC. Full variable domain (remainder filled in from reference TRBV19 and TRBJ1-2): DGGITQSPKYLFRKEGQNVTLSCEQNLNHDAMYWYRQDPGQGLRLIYYSQIVNDFQKGDIAEGYSVSREKKESFPLTVTSAQKNPTAFYLCASKGVGTDGYTFGSGTRLTVV.

The chain links TRBV10-3 to TRBJ1-3; 7 bases are shared with TRBD1. The ends lost 7 bases at V and 0 bases at J; junction bases unmatched: 3. This CDR3 is 14 amino acids long. Germline V gene data show CDR1 as ENHRY and CDR2 as SYGVKD. In nucleotides, the CDR3 is TGTGCCATCATGGGGACAGACTCTGGAAACACCATATATTTT. This encodes CAIMGTDSGNTIYF.

V is TRBV18 and J is TRBJ2-2; 11 bases fit TRBD2. The CDR3 spans 16 residues. Germline CDR1 is KGHSH and CDR2 is LQKENI. The V gene end was trimmed by 3 bases and the J gene end by 4 bases; junction bases not matched to a gene: 4. The CDR3 DNA sequence: TGTGCCAGCTCACCTTCGGGACTAGCGGCCACCGGGGAGCTGTTTTTT. The encoded protein is CASSPSGLAATGELFF.

The chain has TRBV2 and TRBJ2-7, with 8 bases aligning to TRBD2. This CDR3 comprises 16 residues. The J segment lost 9 bases and the V segment lost 8 bases, leaving 21 bases of the junction unmatched. Germline values: CDR1 SNHLY, CDR2 FYNNEI. The CDR3 here is CASGTGVAGTVTGQYF. The CDR3 DNA is TGTGCCAGCGGAACAGGAGTAGCGGGAACGGTTACAGGGCAGTACTTC.

This sequence joins TRBV25-1 and TRBJ1-4; no clear D gene. The V end was cut by 0 bases, the J end by 8 bases, with 13 bases between. The CDR3 contains 15 residues. CDR1 MGHDK and CDR2 SYGVNS come from the germline V gene. The CDR3 loop is CASSEYRLAGEKLFF. Written as DNA, the CDR3 is TGTGCCAGCAGTGAATACCGGCTCGCGGGAGAAAAACTGTTTTTT.

The rearrangement uses TRBV6-1 and TRBJ2-2, with TRBD2 identical over 9 bases. CDR3 length: 17 amino acids. Trimming at V came to 0 bases and at J to 4 bases, leaving 6 bases not matched to a gene. Germline V lookup: CDR1 MNHNS, CDR2 SASEGT. CDR3 in DNA: TGTGCCAGCAGTGAAGCGGTAGCGGGAGTTCGCACCGGGGAGCTGTTTTTT. Translated, it gives CASSEAVAGVRTGELFF.

The rearrangement uses TRBV9 and TRBJ2-7; TRBD1 agrees at 11 bases. The CDR3 has 16 residues. V was pared by 4 bases and J by 3 bases, with 9 bases of the junction left unmatched. Germline-derived CDR1 and CDR2 are SGDLS and YYNGEE. The CDR3 DNA is TGTGCCAGCAGCCCCCACCCGGGACAGGGGGGCTACGAGCAGTACTTC. Its protein product is CASSPHPGQGGYEQYF.

There are a few counts of this clone. V gene TRBV4-3 combines with J gene TRBJ2-2; TRBD1 is a possible D gene (6 bases). This CDR3 is 16 amino acids long. V was pared by 4 bases and J by 2 bases, with 14 bases between. Looked up from germline, CDR1 is LGHNA and CDR2 is YSLEER. CDR3 sequence: CASSPIRTANTGELFF. CDR3 DNA sequence: TGCGCCAGCAGCCCGATAAGGACAGCAAACACCGGGGAGCTGTTTTTT.

The rearrangement joins TRBV28 to TRBJ1-4; maybe TRBD1 (6 bases). Trimming shortened V by 7 bases and J by 10 bases, and 19 bases separated the two germline ends. The CDR3 spans 14 residues. CDR1 MDHEN and CDR2 SYDVKM come from the germline V gene. Here the CDR3 reads CASKAGAGLGKLFF. The CDR3 DNA is TGTGCCAGCAAGGCGGGGGCAGGGTTGGGAAAACTGTTTTTT.

This chain uses TRBV9 with TRBJ1-6, with a tentative D call TRBD1 (6 bases). This CDR3 spans 14 amino acids. Germline loops: CDR1 SGDLS, CDR2 YYNGEE. Between the trimmed V and J ends, which lost 3 bases and 8 bases, there was a span of 12 bases. CDR3 residues: CASSDRVKDSPLHF. The CDR3 DNA reads as TGTGCCAGCAGCGACAGGGTAAAGGATTCACCCCTCCACTTT.

The rearrangement links TRBV5-1 to TRBJ2-1; TRBD1 agrees at 10 bases. CDR1 SGHRS and CDR2 YFSETQ come from the germline V gene. The CDR3 is 18 residues long. With V trimmed by 0 bases and J by 5 bases, 11 bases remained unmatched. This CDR3 is CASSLGDRGRFGHNEQFF. CDR3 coding DNA: TGCGCCAGCAGCTTGGGTGACAGGGGGCGTTTCGGTCACAATGAGCAGTTCTTC.

The J gene is TRBJ2-7, the V gene TRBV5-4; 13 nucleotides match TRBD2. The CDR3 totals 17 residues. J was trimmed by 1 base and V by 2 bases; bases with no gene match: 6. Germline V CDR1 and CDR2: SGHNT, YYREEE (reference sequence). CDR3 nucleotides: TGTGCCAGCAGCTTTACTAGCGGGAGGGCCGTATCCTACGAGCAGTACTTC. It is translated as CASSFTSGRAVSYEQYF.

The V gene is TRBV5-5, the J gene TRBJ1-4, with D tentatively TRBD1 (6 bases). Trimming took 2 bases from V and 6 from J, leaving 11 bases between them. Germline lookup yields CDR1 SGHKS and CDR2 YYEKEE (reference sequence). The CDR3 contains 14 residues. The DNA for the CDR3 is TGTGCCAGCAGCTTCCAGGGGACGGATGAAAAACTGTTTTTT. Protein product: CASSFQGTDEKLFF.

The V call is TRBV11-1, the J call TRBJ1-4; D remains ambiguous. The CDR3 has 15 residues. The ends were cut back, 5 bases at V and 0 bases at J, with 10 bases in the middle. The germline CDR1 and CDR2 sequences are SGHAT and FQDESV (reference sequence). The chain's CDR3 is CASSRAGTTNEKLFF. In DNA form, the CDR3 reads TGTGCCAGCAGCCGAGCAGGAACAACTAATGAAAAACTGTTTTTT.

For this clone: The junction differs from germline at one of its ends, possibly a read error. The V call is TRBV28, the J call TRBJ1-6; no clear D. Germline V lookup: CDR1 MDHEN, CDR2 SYDVKM. The CDR3 runs to 11 residues. The CDR3 sequence is CASSYDSPLHF. The CDR3 DNA follows: TGTGCCAGCAGCTATGATTCACCCCTCCACTTT.

Remarks on this clone: One junction end disagrees with the germline gene, perhaps due to a read error. Other DNA sequences from this sample encode an identical CDR3 as well. The CDR3 DNA reads TGCGCCAGCAGCTTAGGGACAGCCTATGGCTACACCTTC. Its translation is CASSLGTAYGYTF. The chain couples TRBV11-1 to TRBJ1-2, with 7 bases fitting TRBD1. The CDR3 extends over 13 amino acids. Germline-derived CDR1 and CDR2 are SGHAT and FQDESV (reference sequence).

This clone was recorded a few times. This rearrangement joins TRBV7-6 to TRBJ2-1; 9 nucleotides align to TRBD2. The V segment lost 2 bases and the J segment 10 bases; nucleotides outside the gene matches: 3. The CDR3 has 13 residues. Germline assignment: CDR1 SGHVS and CDR2 FNYEAQ. The CDR3 loop is CASSLRAGGEQFF. CDR3 sequence (DNA): TGTGCCAGCAGCTTAAGAGCGGGAGGCGAGCAGTTCTTC.

V and J are TRBV6-1 and TRBJ1-2; D possibly corresponds to TRBD1 (6 bases). Germline V gene sequence: CDR1 MNHNS, CDR2 SASEGT. Trimming cost V 5 bases and J 4 bases, with 17 bases left between them. The CDR3 is 15 amino acids. DNA for the CDR3: TGTGCCAGCAGTCAAGGGGGTGGGGCCTTCTATGGCTACACCTTC. Protein product: CASSQGGGAFYGYTF.

This clone was recorded a few times. The genes are TRBV5-1 and TRBJ2-2, with no clear D. Trimming removed 4 bases from V and 5 bases from J, with 12 bases in between. The CDR3 runs to 14 residues. Germline V gene lookup returns CDR1 SGHRS and CDR2 YFSETQ. The CDR3 loop is CASSPETVTGELFF. In nucleotides, the CDR3 is TGCGCCAGCAGCCCCGAAACTGTAACCGGGGAGCTGTTTTTT.

The chain uses TRBV7-9 and TRBJ1-5; weak D call: TRBD1 (5 bases). This CDR3 is built from 14 residues. Trimming stripped 6 bases from V and 7 bases from J, with 16 bases between. From germline, CDR1 is SEHNR and CDR2 FQNEAQ (reference sequence). CDR3 region: CASSTTGGYQPQHF. CDR3 sequence (DNA): TGTGCCAGCAGTACGACGGGGGGTTACCAGCCCCAGCATTTT.

The chain is built from TRBV6-5 and TRBJ2-5, with D possibly matching TRBD1 (6 bases). The ends were cut back, 6 bases at V and 4 bases at J, with 12 bases in the middle. Germline loops: CDR1 MNHEY, CDR2 SVGAGI. The CDR3 consists of 13 residues. CDR3: CASRKTGRETQYF. The CDR3 nucleotides are TGTGCCAGCAGGAAGACAGGAAGAGAGACCCAGTACTTC.

This chain joins TRBV7-2 and TRBJ2-7, with 7 bases lining up with TRBD2. Unmatched junction bases numbered 4, after V lost 4 bases and J lost 1 base. The CDR3 runs 14 residues. The V gene's germline CDR1 is SGHTA and CDR2 FQGNSA. The CDR3 sequence is CASSSPGLSYEQYF. The CDR3 region has the DNA TGTGCCAGCAGCTCCCCGGGACTATCCTACGAGCAGTACTTC. Looking up the rest from reference TRBV7-2 and TRBJ2-7 gives the full variable domain: GAGVSQSPSNKVTEKGKDVELRCDPISGHTALYWYRQSLGQGLEFLIYFQGNSAPDKSGLPSDRFSAERTGGSVSTLTIQRTQQEDSAVYLCASSSPGLSYEQYFGPGTRLTVT.